Presented here are 4 T cell receptor beta chains from one specimen sequenced in a study of T cells in women clearing cervical HPV infection. The method was immunoSEQ multiplex PCR; TCRdb's version includes in-frame clones alone and lacks a portion of them. The sample totals some 30,000 clones. Sequencing used blood buffy coat. These receptors all stem from a woman between 18 and 70 years old with a cervical HPV16 infection that either progressed to CIN3+ or cleared (not recorded which).

CDR3: CSVQVINEQFF. The covered CDR3 bases are TGCAGCGTTCAGGTGATCAATGAG. The V and J genes are TRBV29-1 and TRBJ2-1; D unresolved. Read sequence stops 3 residues before the CDR3 end, and the germline J gene provides the missing end. Trimming pared 5 bases from V and 6 bases from J, leaving 8 bases between. Germline V gene data show CDR1 as SQVTM and CDR2 as ANQGSEA. The CDR3 has 11 amino acids.

Turning to this clone: With the read ending 3 residues before the CDR3 end, the germline J gene is used to fill in that end. V gene TRBV4-2 combines with J gene TRBJ2-7; 10 nucleotides line up with TRBD1. CDR3 size: 16 residues. Germline CDR1 LGHNA, CDR2 YNFKEQ. Unmatched junction bases numbered 5, after V lost 0 bases and J lost 3 bases. The sequenced part of the CDR3 DNA is TGTGCCAGCAGCCAAGAGAAGGGACAGGGGAACTACGAG. This codes for CASSQEKGQGNYE. The full-length CDR3 reads as CASSQEKGQGNYEQYF.

Points on this clone: The CDR3 end lies 3 residues beyond the end of the read and is filled in from the germline J gene. The chain is built from TRBV7-2 and TRBJ1-2; maybe TRBD1 (5 bases). This CDR3 has 14 residues. Germline V gives CDR1 SGHTA, CDR2 FQGNSA. CDR3 sequence: CASSSGTSAHDYTF. The sequenced part of the CDR3 DNA is TGTGCCAGCAGCTCCGGGACTAGCGCCCACGAC.

The CDR3 sequence: CSAQKGTRETDTQYF. The DNA read from the CDR3 is TGCAGTGCGCAAAAAGGGACTAGGGAGACAGATACG. The rearrangement joins TRBV20-1 to TRBJ2-3; 8 nucleotides agree with TRBD2. With the read ending 3 residues before the CDR3 end, the germline J gene is used to fill in that end. The V segment lost 6 bases and the J segment 3 bases; nucleotides outside the gene matches: 11. Germline V lookup: CDR1 DFQATT, CDR2 SNEGSKA (reference sequence). This CDR3 region has 15 residues.